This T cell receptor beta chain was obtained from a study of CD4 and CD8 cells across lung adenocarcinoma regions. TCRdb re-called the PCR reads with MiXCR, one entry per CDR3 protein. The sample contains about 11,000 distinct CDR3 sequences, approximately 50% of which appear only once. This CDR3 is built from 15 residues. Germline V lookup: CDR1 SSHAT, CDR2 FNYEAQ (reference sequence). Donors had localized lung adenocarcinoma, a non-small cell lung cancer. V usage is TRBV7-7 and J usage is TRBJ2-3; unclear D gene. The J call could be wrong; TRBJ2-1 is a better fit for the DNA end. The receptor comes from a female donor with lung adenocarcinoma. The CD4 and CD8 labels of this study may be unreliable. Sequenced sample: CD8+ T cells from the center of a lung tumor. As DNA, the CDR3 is TGTGCCAGCAGCTCCCAGGTGAGCTCCTACAATGAGCAGTTCTTC. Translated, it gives CASSSQVSSYNEQFF.